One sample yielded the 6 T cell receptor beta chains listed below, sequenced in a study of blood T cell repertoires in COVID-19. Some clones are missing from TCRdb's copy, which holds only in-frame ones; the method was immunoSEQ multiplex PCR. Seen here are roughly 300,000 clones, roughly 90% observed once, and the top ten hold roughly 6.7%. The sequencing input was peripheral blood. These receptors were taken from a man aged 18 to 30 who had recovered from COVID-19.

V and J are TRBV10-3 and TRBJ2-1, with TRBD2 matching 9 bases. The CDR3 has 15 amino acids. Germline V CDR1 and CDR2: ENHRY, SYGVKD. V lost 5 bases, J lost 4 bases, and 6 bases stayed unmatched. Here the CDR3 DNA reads TGTGCCATCAGTCAGCGGGAGGCGGGGTACAATGAGCAGTTCTTC. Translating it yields CAISQREAGYNEQFF.

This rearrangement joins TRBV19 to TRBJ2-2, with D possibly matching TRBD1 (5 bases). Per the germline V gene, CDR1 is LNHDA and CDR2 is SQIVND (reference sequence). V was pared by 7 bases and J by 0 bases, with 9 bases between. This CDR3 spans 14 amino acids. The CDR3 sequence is CASTRQTNTGELFF. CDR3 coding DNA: TGTGCCAGTACAAGACAGACGAACACCGGGGAGCTGTTTTTT.

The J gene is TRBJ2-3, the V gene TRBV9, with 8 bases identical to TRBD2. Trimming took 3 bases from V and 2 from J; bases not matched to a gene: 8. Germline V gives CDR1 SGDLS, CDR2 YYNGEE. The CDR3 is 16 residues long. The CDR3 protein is CASSGTSGGPTDTQYF. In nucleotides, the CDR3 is TGTGCCAGCAGCGGAACTAGCGGAGGACCCACAGATACGCAGTATTTT.

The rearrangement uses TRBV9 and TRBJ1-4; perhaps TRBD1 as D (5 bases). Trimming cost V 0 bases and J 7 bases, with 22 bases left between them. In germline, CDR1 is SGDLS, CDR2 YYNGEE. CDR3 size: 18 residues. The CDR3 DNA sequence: TGTGCCAGCAGCGTAGAGGCCGGATGGACACCCTCTGGTGAAAAACTGTTTTTT. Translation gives CASSVEAGWTPSGEKLFF.

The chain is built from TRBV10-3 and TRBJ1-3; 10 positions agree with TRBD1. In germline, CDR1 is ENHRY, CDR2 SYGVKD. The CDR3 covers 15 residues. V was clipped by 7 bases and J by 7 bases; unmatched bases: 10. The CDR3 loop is CAIKRQGADMNTIYF. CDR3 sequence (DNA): TGTGCCATCAAACGACAGGGGGCGGATATGAACACCATATATTTT.

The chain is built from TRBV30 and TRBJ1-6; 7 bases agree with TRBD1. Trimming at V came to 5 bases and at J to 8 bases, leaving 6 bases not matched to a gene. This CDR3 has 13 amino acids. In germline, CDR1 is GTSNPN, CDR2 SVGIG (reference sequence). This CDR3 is CAWGQALDSPLHF. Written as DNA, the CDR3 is TGTGCCTGGGGACAGGCGTTGGATTCACCCCTCCACTTT.